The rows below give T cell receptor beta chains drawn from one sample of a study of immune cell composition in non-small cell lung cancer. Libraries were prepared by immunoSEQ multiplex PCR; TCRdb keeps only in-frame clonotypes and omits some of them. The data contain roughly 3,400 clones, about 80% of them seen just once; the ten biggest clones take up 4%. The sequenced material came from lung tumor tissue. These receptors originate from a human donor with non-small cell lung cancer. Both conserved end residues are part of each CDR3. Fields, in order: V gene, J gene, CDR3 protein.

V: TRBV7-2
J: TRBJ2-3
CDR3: CASSLDLLAGGLTDTQYF

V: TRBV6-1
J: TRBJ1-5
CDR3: CASVGANQPQHF

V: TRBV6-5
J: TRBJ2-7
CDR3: CASRRGGPWEQYF

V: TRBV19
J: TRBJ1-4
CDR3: CASSQGGGEKLFF

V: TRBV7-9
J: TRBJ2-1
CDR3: CASSHTGGQGSLHEQFF

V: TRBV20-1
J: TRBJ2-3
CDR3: CSARPADTQYF

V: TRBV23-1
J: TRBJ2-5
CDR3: CASSPRELAGGRGQEETQYF

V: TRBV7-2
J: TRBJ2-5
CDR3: CASSLVGLGAETQYF

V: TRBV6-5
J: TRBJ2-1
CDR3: CASSYRAGWNEQFF

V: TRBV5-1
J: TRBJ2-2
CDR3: CASSLLDTGELFF

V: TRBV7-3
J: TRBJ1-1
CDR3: CASAPRAGGTEAFF

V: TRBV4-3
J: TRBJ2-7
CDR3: CASSLTGTAYEQYF

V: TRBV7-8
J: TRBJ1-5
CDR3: CASSFNMGRGGNQPQHF

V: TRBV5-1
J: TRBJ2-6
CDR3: CASQDSPSGANVLTF

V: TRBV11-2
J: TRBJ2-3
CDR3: CASSSPNPPVDTQYF

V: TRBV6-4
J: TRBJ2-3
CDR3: CASSLAGSTDTQYF

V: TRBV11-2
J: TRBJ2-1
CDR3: CASSLRSSPYNEQFF

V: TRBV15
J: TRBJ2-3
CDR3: CATSRDRRGSFKLSTDTQYF

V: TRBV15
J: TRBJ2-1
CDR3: CATSREAGIGTDYDNEQFF

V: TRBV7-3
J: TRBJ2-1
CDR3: CASSTRGAPYNEQFF

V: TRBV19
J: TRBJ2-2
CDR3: CASSPTGTGELFF

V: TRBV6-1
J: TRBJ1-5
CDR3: CASNRPPGEPQHF

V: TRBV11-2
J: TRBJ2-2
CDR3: CASSFGGYSGELFF

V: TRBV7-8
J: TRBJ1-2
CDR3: CASSLEFPGANYGYTF

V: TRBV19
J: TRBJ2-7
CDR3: CASSPLPRPGQETYEQYF

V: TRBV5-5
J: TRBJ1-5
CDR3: CASSLERDTYYPQHF

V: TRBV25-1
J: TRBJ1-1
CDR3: CATKTGVNTEAFF

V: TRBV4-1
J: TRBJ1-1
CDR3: CASSQGGTDDTEAFF

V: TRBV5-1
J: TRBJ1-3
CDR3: CASSLASSGNTIYF

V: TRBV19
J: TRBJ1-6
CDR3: CASNNLRDSPLHF

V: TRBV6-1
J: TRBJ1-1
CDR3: CARPTDSLMNTEAFF

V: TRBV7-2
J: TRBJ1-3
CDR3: CASSFETRNTIYF

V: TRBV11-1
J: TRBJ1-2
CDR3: CASGNPGLNYGYTF

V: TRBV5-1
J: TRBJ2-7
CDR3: CASSSGLAGNEQYF

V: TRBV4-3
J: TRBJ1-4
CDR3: CASSQVIRSEKLFF

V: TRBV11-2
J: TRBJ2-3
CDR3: CASSLGTSGGPPGGTQYF

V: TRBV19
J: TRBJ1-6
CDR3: CASSRGDSYNSPLHF

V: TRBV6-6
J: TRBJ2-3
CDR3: CASSYSSADTQYF

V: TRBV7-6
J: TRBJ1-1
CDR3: CASSLEQNTEAFF

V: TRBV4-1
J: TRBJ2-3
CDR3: CASSQASGEIIIRTDTQYF

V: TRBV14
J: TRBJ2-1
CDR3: CASSFRVGVSNNEQFF

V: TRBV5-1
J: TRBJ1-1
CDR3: CASSLAGTGLNTEAFF

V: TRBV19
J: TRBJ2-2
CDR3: CASLFRQGNTGELFF

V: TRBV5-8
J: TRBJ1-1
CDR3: CASSFWGSKNEAFF

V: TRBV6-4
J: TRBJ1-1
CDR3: CASSDSRVMVNTEAFF

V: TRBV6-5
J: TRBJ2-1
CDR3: CASSRGRYEQFF

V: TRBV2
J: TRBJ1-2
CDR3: CASSPTGGWYGYTF

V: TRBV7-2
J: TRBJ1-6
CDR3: CASSSTTVRALHF

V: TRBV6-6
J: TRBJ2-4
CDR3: CASRPTGAGENIQYF

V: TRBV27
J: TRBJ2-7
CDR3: CASSPQGHHEQYF

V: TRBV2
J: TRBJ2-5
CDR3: CANTGGETQYF

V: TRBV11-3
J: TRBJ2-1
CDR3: CASSLSGTGHNEQFF

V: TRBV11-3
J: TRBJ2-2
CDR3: CASSLSPSGELFF

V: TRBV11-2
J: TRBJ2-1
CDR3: CASSWVGQGAYNEQFF

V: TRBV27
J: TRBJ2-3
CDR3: CASSPIAGSTDTQYF

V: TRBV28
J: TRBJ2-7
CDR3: CASIRRDRLYEQYF

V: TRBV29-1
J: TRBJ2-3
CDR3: CSVESGGGAVTQYF

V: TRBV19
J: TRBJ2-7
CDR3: CASRQGGEQYF

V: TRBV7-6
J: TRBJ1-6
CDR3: CASSLGQVGDSPLHF